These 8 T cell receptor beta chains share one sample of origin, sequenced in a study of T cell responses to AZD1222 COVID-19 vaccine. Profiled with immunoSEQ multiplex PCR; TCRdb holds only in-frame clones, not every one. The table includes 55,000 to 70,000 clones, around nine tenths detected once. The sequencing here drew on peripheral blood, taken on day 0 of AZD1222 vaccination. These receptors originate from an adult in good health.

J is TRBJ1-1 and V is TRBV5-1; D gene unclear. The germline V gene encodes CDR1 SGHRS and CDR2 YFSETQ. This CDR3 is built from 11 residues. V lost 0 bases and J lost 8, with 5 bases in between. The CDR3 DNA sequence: TGCGCCAGCAGCTTGGACGGGGAAGCTTTCTTT. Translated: CASSLDGEAFF.

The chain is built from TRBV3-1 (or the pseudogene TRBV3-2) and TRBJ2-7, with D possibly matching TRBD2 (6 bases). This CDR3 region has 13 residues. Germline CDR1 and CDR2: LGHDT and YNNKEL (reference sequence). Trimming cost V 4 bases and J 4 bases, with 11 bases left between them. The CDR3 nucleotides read TGTGCCAGCAGCCGGAGGGGCTCGTACGAGCAGTACTTC. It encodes CASSRRGSYEQYF.

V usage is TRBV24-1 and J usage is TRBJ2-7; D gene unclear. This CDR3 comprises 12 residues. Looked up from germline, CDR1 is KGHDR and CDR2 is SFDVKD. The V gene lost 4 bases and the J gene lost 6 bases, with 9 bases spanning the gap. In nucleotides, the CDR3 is TGTGCCACCAGTGAGTTAGGATTCGAGCAGTACTTC. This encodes CATSELGFEQYF.

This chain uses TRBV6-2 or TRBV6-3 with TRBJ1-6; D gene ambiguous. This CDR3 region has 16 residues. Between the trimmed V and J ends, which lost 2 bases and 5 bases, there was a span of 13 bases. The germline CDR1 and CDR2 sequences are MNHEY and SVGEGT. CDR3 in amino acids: CASSYPGRNNNSPLHF. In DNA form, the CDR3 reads TGTGCCAGCAGTTACCCTGGACGGAATAATAATTCACCCCTCCACTTT.

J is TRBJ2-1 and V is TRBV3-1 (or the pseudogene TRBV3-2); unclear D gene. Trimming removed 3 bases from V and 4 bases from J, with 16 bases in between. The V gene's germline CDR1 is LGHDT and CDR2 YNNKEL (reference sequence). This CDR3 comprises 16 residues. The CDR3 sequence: CASSQIGHGKYNEQFF. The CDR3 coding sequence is TGTGCCAGCAGCCAGATCGGGCACGGAAAGTACAATGAGCAGTTCTTC.

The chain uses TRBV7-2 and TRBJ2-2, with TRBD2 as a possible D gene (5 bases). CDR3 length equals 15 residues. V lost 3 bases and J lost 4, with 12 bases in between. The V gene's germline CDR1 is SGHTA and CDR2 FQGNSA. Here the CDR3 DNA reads TGTGCCAGCAGCTTTCGACCGGGATCCACCGGGGAGCTGTTTTTT. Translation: CASSFRPGSTGELFF.

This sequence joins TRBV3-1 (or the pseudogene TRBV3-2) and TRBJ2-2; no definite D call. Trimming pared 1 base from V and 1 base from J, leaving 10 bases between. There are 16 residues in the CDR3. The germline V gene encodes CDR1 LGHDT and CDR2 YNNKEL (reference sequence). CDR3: CASSQGRNRNTGELFF. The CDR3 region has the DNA TGTGCCAGCAGCCAAGGACGAAACAGGAACACCGGGGAGCTGTTTTTT.

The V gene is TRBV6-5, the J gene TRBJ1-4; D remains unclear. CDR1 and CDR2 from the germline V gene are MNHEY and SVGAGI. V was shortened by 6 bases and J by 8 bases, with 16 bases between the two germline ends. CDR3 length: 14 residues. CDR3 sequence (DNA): TGTGCCAGCAGCCGCGGGCCGGTAGGGGAAAAACTGTTTTTT. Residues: CASSRGPVGEKLFF.